The TCR beta chain under discussion was sequenced for a study of cytomegalovirus exposure and HLA in healthy donors. Study results and caveats: A later analysis found that most CMV-associated TCR beta chains appeared HLA-restricted. Most TCR sequences were uncommon, yet certain public TCRs appeared in many donors.

CDR1 and CDR2 (germline): SGHNT, YYREEE (reference sequence). The CDR3 consists of 14 residues. Trimming at V came to 2 bases and at J to 10 bases, leaving 8 bases not matched to a gene. The PCR had 60 Vbeta and 13 Jbeta primers. TCRdb's table, derived via immunoSEQ multiplex PCR, lists solely in-frame clones and lacks some. The data hold over 100,000 clones, with roughly 70% observed a single time. About this clone itself: Its specificity is not known.

It was healthy bone marrow donors who served as donors. The sequenced sample was PBMCs. The clonotype comes from a woman in her 70s in good health and CMV-seropositive. The chain is built from TRBV5-4 and TRBJ1-4; TRBD1 matches 7 bases. This CDR3 reads CASSFGQDASKLFF. The CDR3 DNA reads as TGTGCCAGCAGCTTCGGACAGGACGCCTCAAAACTGTTTTTT.